This passage covers 30 T cell receptor beta chains from one sample sequenced in a study of T cell clonotyping in hematopoietic cell transplantation. Sequenced by immunoSEQ multiplex PCR; TCRdb stores in-frame clones only, minus some. The table lists approximately 15,000 clones, about 84% of them singletons, with about 4% in the top ten. Specimen: PBMCs, collected 100 days after allogeneic stem cell transplant. The receptors were gathered from a male patient aged 60 to 75 who had an allogeneic stem cell transplant from a related donor, so the T cells may come from the graft donor. Some clones in this sample may be carry-over from other donors' samples.

This chain uses TRBV6-5 with TRBJ2-3, with 12 nucleotides matching TRBD2. V lost 8 bases, J lost 6 bases, and 6 bases stayed unmatched. Germline V gene sequence: CDR1 MNHEY, CDR2 SVGAGI. The CDR3 spans 14 residues. The CDR3 spells CASRTSGTRDTQYF. CDR3 DNA sequence: TGTGCCAGCCGGACTAGCGGGACCCGGGATACGCAGTATTTT.

This sequence joins TRBV19 and TRBJ1-3; maybe TRBD1 (5 bases). V was shortened by 9 bases and J by 7 bases, with 34 bases between the two germline ends. The CDR3 consists of 19 residues. Germline V gene lookup returns CDR1 LNHDA and CDR2 SQIVND (reference sequence). The CDR3 region has the DNA TGTGCCAGAGTAGCCCCCGGGTGCTCGTTGGGGAAGGACACGAACACCATATATTTT. Protein product: CARVAPGCSLGKDTNTIYF.

This chain connects TRBV4-3 to TRBJ2-7, with TRBD1 matching over 10 bases. The CDR3 has 14 amino acids. CDR1 is LGHNA and CDR2 is YSLEER in the germline V gene. J gave up 5 bases and V 1 base, and 2 bases lay outside the gene matches. The CDR3 DNA reads TGCGCCAGCAGCCAAGGGGACAGGGGAGACGAGCAGTACTTC. It specifies CASSQGDRGDEQYF.

The rearrangement links TRBV5-6 to TRBJ1-2; a possible D gene is TRBD1 (6 bases). CDR3 size: 13 residues. Trimming removed 6 bases from V and 4 bases from J, with 13 bases in between. CDR1 SGHDT and CDR2 YYEEEE come from the germline V gene. The CDR3 protein is CASTVTGGYGYTF. The CDR3 bases are TGTGCCAGCACCGTGACAGGAGGCTATGGCTACACCTTC.

The chain carries TRBV7-6 and TRBJ2-2; no definite D call. The germline V gene has CDR1 SGHVS and CDR2 FNYEAQ. Trimming removed 2 bases at V and 4 bases at J, with 5 bases between. The CDR3 has 13 amino acids. CDR3 amino acids: CASSLSSTGELFF. For the CDR3, the DNA is TGTGCCAGCAGCTTATCTTCCACCGGGGAGCTGTTTTTT.

J is TRBJ2-7 and V is TRBV6-5, with 8 bases matching TRBD1. The trim removed 6 bases at V and 3 bases at J, leaving 7 bases unmatched. The CDR3 is made up of 14 amino acids. Germline V CDR1 and CDR2: MNHEY, SVGAGI. DNA of the CDR3: TGTGCCAGCAGCATCGGGACAGGCAACTACGAGCAGTACTTC. It specifies CASSIGTGNYEQYF.

This rearrangement joins TRBV29-1 to TRBJ2-5, with TRBD2 matching over 12 bases. The CDR3 runs to 14 residues. CDR1 SQVTM and CDR2 ANQGSEA come from the germline V gene. V shed 7 bases and J 4 bases; nucleotides not matched to a gene: 7. CDR3 loop: CSGDLLAGGETQYF. The CDR3 nucleotides read TGCAGCGGTGACTTACTAGCGGGAGGAGAGACCCAGTACTTC.

This chain joins TRBV6-5 and TRBJ2-3; D is ambiguous. V was pared by 0 bases and J by 1 base, with 8 bases between. CDR1 and CDR2 (germline): MNHEY, SVGAGI. There are 15 residues in the CDR3. The CDR3 sequence: CASSYSGIRTDTQYF. CDR3 DNA sequence: TGTGCCAGCAGTTACTCAGGGATACGCACAGATACGCAGTATTTT.

V gene TRBV4-1 combines with J gene TRBJ1-2, with TRBD1 matching 7 bases. The J segment lost 3 bases and the V segment lost 2 bases, leaving 9 bases of the junction unmatched. Germline assignment: CDR1 MGHRA and CDR2 YSYEKL. There are 16 residues in the CDR3. As DNA, the CDR3 is TGCGCCAGCAGCCAACTCTTCCAGACAGGGCACTATGGCTACACCTTC. Translated: CASSQLFQTGHYGYTF.

This rearrangement joins TRBV10-3 to TRBJ2-3; 7 nucleotides line up with TRBD1. Germline trimming cut 2 bases from V and 4 bases from J; bases unmatched to any gene: 6. The CDR3 length is 15 residues. Germline lookup yields CDR1 ENHRY and CDR2 SYGVKD. Written as DNA, the CDR3 is TGTGCCATCAGTGAGGGGACAGCTACCTCAGATACGCAGTATTTT. Encoded protein: CAISEGTATSDTQYF.

The rearrangement joins TRBV6-5 to TRBJ2-7, with no clear D. V lost 6 bases, J lost 2 bases, and 14 bases lay in between. The V gene's germline CDR1 is MNHEY and CDR2 SVGAGI. The CDR3 loop spans 14 amino acids. For the CDR3, the DNA is TGTGCCAGCAGACAGACGGTAACTACCTACGAGCAGTACTTC. Translated: CASRQTVTTYEQYF.

This chain links TRBV7-9 with TRBJ1-4; D may be TRBD1 (5 bases). Trimming stripped 5 bases from V and 7 bases from J, with 17 bases between. Germline V gene lookup returns CDR1 SEHNR and CDR2 FQNEAQ (reference sequence). The length of the CDR3 is 15 residues. CDR3 in DNA: TGTGCCAGCAGCAAGTCGACAGCCCTTCGTGAAAAACTGTTTTTT. Encoded protein: CASSKSTALREKLFF.

This chain connects TRBV7-2 to TRBJ2-3; possible D gene TRBD2, 6 bases. The CDR3 is made up of 12 amino acids. V lost 5 bases and J lost 5, with 8 bases in between. The germline gives CDR1 SGHTA, CDR2 FQGNSA. In DNA, the CDR3 is TGTGCCAGCAGCCACGGGGGAGATACGCAGTATTTT. Protein product: CASSHGGDTQYF. Variable domain in full (rest from reference TRBV7-2 and TRBJ2-3): GAGVSQSPSNKVTEKGKDVELRCDPISGHTALYWYRQSLGQGLEFLIYFQGNSAPDKSGLPSDRFSAERTGGSVSTLTIQRTQQEDSAVYLCASSHGGDTQYFGPGTRLTVL.

J is TRBJ2-7 and V is TRBV5-6; unclear D gene. The CDR3 sequence is 14 residues long. V lost 0 bases and J lost 2, with 9 bases in between. CDR1 SGHDT and CDR2 YYEEEE come from the germline V gene. The CDR3 here is CASSLGPSPYEQYF. DNA for the CDR3: TGTGCCAGCAGCTTGGGCCCGTCCCCCTACGAGCAGTACTTC.

The chain couples TRBV19 to TRBJ2-2, with D possibly TRBD1 on 6 matching bases. Trimming shortened V by 5 bases and J by 6 bases, and 10 bases separated the two germline ends. The length of the CDR3 is 13 residues. Germline-derived CDR1 and CDR2 are LNHDA and SQIVND (reference sequence). The CDR3 spells CASSVTGPGELFF. In DNA, the CDR3 is TGTGCCAGTAGTGTAACAGGGCCCGGGGAGCTGTTTTTT.

The chain is built from TRBV11-2 and TRBJ1-2; D is undetermined. The V end was cut by 0 bases, the J end by 6 bases, with 5 bases between. The CDR3 sequence is 12 residues long. From germline, CDR1 is SGHAT and CDR2 FQNNGV. The CDR3 spells CASSLEGNGYTF. The CDR3 DNA follows: TGTGCCAGCAGCTTAGAAGGCAATGGCTACACCTTC.

This sequence joins TRBV7-9 and TRBJ2-2, with D possibly being TRBD1 (5 bases). Germline V gives CDR1 SEHNR, CDR2 FQNEAQ (reference sequence). V was shortened by 6 bases and J by 6 bases, with 11 bases between the two germline ends. The CDR3 has 13 amino acids. The CDR3 sequence: CASRPTQAGELFF. CDR3 DNA sequence: TGTGCCAGCAGACCGACACAGGCCGGGGAGCTGTTTTTT.

V and J are TRBV6-1 and TRBJ1-2; D possibly corresponds to TRBD1 (6 bases). The V gene's germline CDR1 is MNHNS and CDR2 SASEGT. The germline V and J ends were trimmed by 5 bases and 7 bases, with 14 bases remaining between them. This CDR3 spans 13 amino acids. The CDR3 DNA reads TGTGCCAGCAGTCAGGGGTTCCTATCTGGCTACACCTTC. Protein sequence: CASSQGFLSGYTF.

The V and J genes are TRBV29-1 and TRBJ2-2; D is possibly TRBD1 (6 bases). The V and J ends lost 5 bases and 2 bases respectively, with 9 bases between them. CDR1 and CDR2 from the germline V gene are SQVTM and ANQGSEA. The CDR3 length is 13 residues. The CDR3 loop reads CSVQQGNTGELFF. The CDR3 coding sequence is TGCAGCGTTCAACAGGGAAACACCGGGGAGCTGTTTTTT.

V is TRBV5-8 and J is TRBJ1-2; 7 bases are shared with TRBD1. The V and J ends lost 4 bases and 1 base, in that order; junction bases with no gene match: 4. The CDR3 length is 14 residues. Germline-derived CDR1 and CDR2 are SGHTS and YDEGEE. CDR3: CASSPDRLNYGYTF. In DNA, the CDR3 is TGTGCCAGCAGCCCGGACAGGCTTAACTATGGCTACACCTTC.

The chain links TRBV25-1 to TRBJ1-6; 9 positions match TRBD1. The V segment lost 8 bases and the J segment 9 bases; nucleotides outside the gene matches: 5. The CDR3 is 13 amino acids. In germline, CDR1 is MGHDK, CDR2 SYGVNS. The CDR3 DNA follows: TGTGCCAGCGTACCGGGACAGGGTTCACCCCTCCACTTT. Its translation: CASVPGQGSPLHF.

The CDR3 sequence: CASKLVRSYNEQFF. The CDR3, as DNA: TGTGCCAGCAAACTAGTTAGGTCCTACAATGAGCAGTTCTTC. The chain recombines TRBV6-5 with TRBJ2-1; perhaps TRBD2 as D (5 bases). The germline V gene encodes CDR1 MNHEY and CDR2 SVGAGI. This CDR3 has 14 amino acids. With 7 bases removed from V and 1 base from J, the gap between germline ends came to 11 bases.

This chain joins TRBV4-2 and TRBJ2-7; D is perhaps TRBD1 (5 bases). The CDR3 runs 14 residues. Trimming took off 0 bases at V and 5 bases at J, with 11 bases between the two ends. Per germline, CDR1 LGHNA and CDR2 YNFKEQ. CDR3 protein: CASSQDLGVNEQYF. Written as DNA, the CDR3 is TGTGCCAGCAGCCAAGATTTAGGGGTCAACGAGCAGTACTTC.

The rearrangement links TRBV7-9 to TRBJ1-3; D is undetermined. Germline CDR1 and CDR2: SEHNR and FQNEAQ (reference sequence). Trimming removed 2 bases from V and 9 bases from J, with 5 bases in between. The CDR3 runs 11 residues. Here the CDR3 DNA reads TGTGCCAGCAGCTTACAGGCCACCATATATTTT. Amino acids: CASSLQATIYF.

J is TRBJ2-3 and V is TRBV6-1; maybe TRBD2 (6 bases). The CDR3 consists of 16 residues. The germline gives CDR1 MNHNS, CDR2 SASEGT. Trimming removed 0 bases at V and 5 bases at J, with 15 bases between. The CDR3 is CASSEAGYAGIDTQYF. For the CDR3, the DNA is TGTGCCAGCAGTGAAGCGGGGTACGCGGGGATAGATACGCAGTATTTT.

The chain's CDR3 is CASSQEARGPFTDTQYF. Written as DNA, the CDR3 is TGCGCCAGCAGCCAAGAGGCCAGGGGCCCCTTCACAGATACGCAGTATTTT. This chain uses TRBV4-3 with TRBJ2-3, with D possibly TRBD1 on 6 matching bases. The germline V and J ends were trimmed by 0 bases and 2 bases, with 15 bases remaining between them. Germline V gives CDR1 LGHNA, CDR2 YSLEER. The CDR3 has 17 residues.

This clone was observed a few times. V gene TRBV7-2 combines with J gene TRBJ1-2, with no clear D. CDR1 SGHTA and CDR2 FQGNSA come from the germline V gene. V shed 1 base and J shed 8 bases, with 14 bases lying between them. This CDR3 contains 14 residues. The CDR3 coding sequence is TGTGCCAGCAGCTTAGGTGCTGGGGTAGAGGGCTACACCTTC. This codes for CASSLGAGVEGYTF.

This sequence joins TRBV7-2 and TRBJ2-1; 7 nucleotides align to TRBD1. This CDR3 comprises 16 residues. With V trimmed by 5 bases and J by 7 bases, 14 bases remained unmatched. Germline V gene lookup returns CDR1 SGHTA and CDR2 FQGNSA. The DNA for the CDR3 is TGTGCCAGCAGCCGAGGGACAGTGGAGAGTGTGAATGAGCAGTTCTTC. It yields the protein CASSRGTVESVNEQFF.

The chain recombines TRBV25-1 with TRBJ1-5; D not resolved. V gave up 2 bases and J gave up 4 bases, with 6 bases separating them. The CDR3 totals 13 residues. Germline V gene data show CDR1 as MGHDK and CDR2 as SYGVNS. CDR3 nucleotide sequence: TGTGCCAGCAGTGAACAGATAAATCAGCCCCAGCATTTT. This encodes CASSEQINQPQHF.

J is TRBJ1-3 and V is TRBV5-6, with TRBD1 identical over 10 bases. Germline V lookup: CDR1 SGHDT, CDR2 YYEEEE. With 1 base clipped from V and 3 bases from J, the junction kept 7 bases outside the gene matches. This CDR3 contains 17 residues. This CDR3 is CASSLRTGGIRGNTIYF. The CDR3 DNA reads TGTGCCAGCAGCTTGCGGACAGGGGGAATACGTGGAAACACCATATATTTT.